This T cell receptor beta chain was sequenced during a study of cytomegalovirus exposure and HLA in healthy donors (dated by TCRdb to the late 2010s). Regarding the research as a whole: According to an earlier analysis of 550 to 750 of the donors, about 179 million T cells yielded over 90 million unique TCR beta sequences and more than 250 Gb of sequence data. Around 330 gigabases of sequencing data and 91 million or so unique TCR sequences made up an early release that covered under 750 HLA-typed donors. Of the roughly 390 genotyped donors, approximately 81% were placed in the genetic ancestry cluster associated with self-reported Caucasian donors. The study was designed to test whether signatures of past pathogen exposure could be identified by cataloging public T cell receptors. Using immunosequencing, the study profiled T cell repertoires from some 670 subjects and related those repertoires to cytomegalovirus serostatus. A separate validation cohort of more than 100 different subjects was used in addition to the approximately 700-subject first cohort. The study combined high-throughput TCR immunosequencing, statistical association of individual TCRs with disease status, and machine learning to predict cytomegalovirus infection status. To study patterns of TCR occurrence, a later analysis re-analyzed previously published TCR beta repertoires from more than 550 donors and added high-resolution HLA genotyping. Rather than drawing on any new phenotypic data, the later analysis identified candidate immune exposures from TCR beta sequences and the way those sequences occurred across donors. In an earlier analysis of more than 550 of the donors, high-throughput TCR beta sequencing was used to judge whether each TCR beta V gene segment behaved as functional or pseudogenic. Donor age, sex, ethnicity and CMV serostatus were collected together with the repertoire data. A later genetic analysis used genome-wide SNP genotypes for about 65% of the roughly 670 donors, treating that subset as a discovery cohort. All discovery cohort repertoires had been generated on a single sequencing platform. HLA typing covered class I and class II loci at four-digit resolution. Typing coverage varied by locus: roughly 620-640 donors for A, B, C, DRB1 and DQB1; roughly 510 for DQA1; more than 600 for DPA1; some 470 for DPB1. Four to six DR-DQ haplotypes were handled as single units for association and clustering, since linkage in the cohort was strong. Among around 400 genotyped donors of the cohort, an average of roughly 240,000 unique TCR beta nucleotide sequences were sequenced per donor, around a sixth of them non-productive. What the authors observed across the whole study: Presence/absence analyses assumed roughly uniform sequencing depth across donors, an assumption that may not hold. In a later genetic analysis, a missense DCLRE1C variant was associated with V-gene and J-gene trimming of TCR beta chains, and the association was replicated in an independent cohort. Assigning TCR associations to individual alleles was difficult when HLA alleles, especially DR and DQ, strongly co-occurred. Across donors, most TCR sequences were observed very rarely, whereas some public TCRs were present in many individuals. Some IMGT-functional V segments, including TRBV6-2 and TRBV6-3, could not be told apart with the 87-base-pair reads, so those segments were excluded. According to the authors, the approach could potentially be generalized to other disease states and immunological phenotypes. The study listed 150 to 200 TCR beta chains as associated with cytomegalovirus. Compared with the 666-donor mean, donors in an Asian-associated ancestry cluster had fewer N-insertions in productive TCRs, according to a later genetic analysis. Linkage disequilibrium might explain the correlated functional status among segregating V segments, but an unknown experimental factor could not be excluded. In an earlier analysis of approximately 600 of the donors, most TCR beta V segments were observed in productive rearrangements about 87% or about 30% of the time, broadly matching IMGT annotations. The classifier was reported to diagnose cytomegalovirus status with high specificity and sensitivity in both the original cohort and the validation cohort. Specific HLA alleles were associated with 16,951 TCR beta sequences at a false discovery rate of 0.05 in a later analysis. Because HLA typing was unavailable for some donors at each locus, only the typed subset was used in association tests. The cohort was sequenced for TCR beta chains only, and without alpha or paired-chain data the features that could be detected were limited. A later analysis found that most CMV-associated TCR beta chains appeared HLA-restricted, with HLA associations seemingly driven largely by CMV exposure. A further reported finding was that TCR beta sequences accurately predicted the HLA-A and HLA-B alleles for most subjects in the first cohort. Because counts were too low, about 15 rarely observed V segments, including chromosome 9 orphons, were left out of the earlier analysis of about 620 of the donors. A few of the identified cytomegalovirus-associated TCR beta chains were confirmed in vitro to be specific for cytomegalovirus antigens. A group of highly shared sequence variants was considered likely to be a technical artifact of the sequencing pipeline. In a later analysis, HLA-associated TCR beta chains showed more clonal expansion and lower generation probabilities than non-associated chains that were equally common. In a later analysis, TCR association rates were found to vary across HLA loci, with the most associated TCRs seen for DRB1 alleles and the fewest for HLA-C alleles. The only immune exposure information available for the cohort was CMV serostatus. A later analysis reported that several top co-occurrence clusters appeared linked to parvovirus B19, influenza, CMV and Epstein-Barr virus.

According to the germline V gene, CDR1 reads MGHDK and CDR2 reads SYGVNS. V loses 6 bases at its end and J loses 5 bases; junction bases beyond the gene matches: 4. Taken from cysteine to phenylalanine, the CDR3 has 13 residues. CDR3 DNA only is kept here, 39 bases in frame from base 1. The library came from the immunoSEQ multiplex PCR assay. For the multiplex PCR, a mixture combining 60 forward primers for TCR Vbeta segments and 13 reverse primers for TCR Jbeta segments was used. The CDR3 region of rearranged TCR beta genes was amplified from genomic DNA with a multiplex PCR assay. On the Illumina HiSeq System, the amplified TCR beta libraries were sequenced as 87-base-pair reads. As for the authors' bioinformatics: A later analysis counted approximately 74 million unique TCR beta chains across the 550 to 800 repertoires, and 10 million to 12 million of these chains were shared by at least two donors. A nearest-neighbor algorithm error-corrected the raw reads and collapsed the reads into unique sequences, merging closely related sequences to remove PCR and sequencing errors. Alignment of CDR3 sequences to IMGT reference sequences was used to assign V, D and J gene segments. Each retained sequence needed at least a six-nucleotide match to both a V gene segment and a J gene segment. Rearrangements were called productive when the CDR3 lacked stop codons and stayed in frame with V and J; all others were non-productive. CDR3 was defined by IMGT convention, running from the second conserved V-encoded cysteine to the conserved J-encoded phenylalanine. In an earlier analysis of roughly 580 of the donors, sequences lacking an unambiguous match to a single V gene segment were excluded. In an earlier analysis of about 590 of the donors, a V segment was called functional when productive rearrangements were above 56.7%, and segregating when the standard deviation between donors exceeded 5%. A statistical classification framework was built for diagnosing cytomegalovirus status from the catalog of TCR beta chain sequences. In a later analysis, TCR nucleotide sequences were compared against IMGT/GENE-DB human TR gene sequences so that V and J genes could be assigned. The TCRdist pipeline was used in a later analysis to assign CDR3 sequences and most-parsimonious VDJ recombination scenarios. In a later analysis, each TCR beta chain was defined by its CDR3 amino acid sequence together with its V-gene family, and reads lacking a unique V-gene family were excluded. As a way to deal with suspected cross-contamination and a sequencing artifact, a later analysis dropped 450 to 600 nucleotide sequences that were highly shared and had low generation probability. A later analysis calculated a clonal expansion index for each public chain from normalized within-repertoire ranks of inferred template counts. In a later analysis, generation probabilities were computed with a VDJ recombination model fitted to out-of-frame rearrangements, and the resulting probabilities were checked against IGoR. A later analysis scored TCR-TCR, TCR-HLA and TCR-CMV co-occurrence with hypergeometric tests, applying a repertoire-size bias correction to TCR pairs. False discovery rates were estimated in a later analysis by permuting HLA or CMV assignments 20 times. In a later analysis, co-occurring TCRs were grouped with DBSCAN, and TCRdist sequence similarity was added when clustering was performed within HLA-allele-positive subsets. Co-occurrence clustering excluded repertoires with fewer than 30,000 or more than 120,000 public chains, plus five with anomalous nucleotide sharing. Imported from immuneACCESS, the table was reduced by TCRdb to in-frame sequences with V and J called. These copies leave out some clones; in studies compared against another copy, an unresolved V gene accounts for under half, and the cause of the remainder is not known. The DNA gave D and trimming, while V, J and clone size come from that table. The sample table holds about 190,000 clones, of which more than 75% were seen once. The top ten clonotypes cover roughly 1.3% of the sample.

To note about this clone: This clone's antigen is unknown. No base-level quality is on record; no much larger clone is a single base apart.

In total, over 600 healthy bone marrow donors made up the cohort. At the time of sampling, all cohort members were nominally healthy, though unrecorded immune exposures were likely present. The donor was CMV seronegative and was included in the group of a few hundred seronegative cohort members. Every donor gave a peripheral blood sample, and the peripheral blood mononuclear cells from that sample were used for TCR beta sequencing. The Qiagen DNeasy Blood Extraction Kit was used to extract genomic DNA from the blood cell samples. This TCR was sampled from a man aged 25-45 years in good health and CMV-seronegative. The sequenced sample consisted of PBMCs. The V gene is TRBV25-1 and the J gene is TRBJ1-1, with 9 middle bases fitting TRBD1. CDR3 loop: CASRQGASTEAFF. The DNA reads TGTGCCAGCAGACAGGGGGCTAGTACTGAAGCTTTCTTT. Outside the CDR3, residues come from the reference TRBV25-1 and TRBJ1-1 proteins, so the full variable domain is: EADIYQTPRYLVIGTGKKITLECSQTMGHDKMYWYQQDPGMELHLIHYSYGVNSTEKGDLSSESTVSRIRTEHFPLTLESARPSHTSQYLCASRQGASTEAFFGQGTRLTVV.